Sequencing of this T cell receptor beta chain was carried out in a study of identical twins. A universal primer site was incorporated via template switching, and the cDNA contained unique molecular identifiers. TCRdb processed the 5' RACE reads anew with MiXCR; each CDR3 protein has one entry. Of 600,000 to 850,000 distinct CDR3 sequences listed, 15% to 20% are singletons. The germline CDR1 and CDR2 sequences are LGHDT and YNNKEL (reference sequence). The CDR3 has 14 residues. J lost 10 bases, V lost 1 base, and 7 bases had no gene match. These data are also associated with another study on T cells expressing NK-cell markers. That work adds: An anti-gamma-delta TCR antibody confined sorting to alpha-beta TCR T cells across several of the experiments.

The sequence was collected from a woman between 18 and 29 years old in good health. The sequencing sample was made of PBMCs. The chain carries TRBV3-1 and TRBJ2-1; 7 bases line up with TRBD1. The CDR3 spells CASSQVGGGEEQFF. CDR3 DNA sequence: TGTGCCAGCAGCCAAGTAGGGGGCGGCGAGGAGCAGTTCTTC.